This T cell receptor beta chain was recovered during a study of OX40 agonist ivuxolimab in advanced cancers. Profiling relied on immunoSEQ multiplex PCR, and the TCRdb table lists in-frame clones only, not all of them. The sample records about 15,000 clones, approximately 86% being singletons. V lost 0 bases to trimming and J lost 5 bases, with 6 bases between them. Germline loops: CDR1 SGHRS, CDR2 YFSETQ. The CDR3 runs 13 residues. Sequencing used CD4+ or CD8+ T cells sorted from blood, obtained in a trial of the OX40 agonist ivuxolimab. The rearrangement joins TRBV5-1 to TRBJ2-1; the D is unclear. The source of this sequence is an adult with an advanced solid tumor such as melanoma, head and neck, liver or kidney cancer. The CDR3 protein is CASSLDGNNEQFF. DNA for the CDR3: TGCGCCAGCAGCTTGGACGGCAACAATGAGCAGTTCTTC.